The clone carrying this TCR beta chain was seen a single time. Its antigen is as yet unknown. This CDR3 region has 14 residues. V dropped 6 bases and J dropped 5; count of bases not matched to a gene: 6. Per germline, CDR1 KGHSH and CDR2 LQKENI. The data were obtained in a study of T-cell reconstitution after alpha-beta-depleted transplantation in children. Findings of the study overall: Newly produced T cells mostly accounted for T-cell counts and diversity one year post-transplant.

As it was prepared, the TCRbeta library received unique molecular identifiers. Using its own MiXCR run on the PCR reads, TCRdb lists one record per CDR3 protein. The sample includes 200,000 to 250,000 distinct CDR3 sequences, roughly 8.3% of them seen just once. V and J are TRBV18 and TRBJ2-5; 10 positions agree with TRBD1. This receptor was obtained from a male patient aged 2 to 9 who had a stem cell transplant for acute myeloid leukemia, so the T cells may come from the graft donor. The sequencing used PBMCs, mostly from graft donor cells, collected 360 days after TCRalphabeta/CD19-depleted stem cell transplant. The CDR3 region has the DNA TGTGCCAGCTCTCACAGACAGGGGGCCGAGACCCAGTACTTC. Protein product: CASSHRQGAETQYF.